This T cell receptor (beta chain) was observed in a study of T cell changes during pregnancy in multiple sclerosis (dated 2019 in TCRdb). About the study as a whole: The study looked at changes in the T cell repertoire across pregnancy in women with multiple sclerosis.

Turning to this clone: No antigen is known for it. No much larger clone is present one base from it, and per-base qualities are unavailable.

Via the germline V gene, CDR1 is SGHRS and CDR2 YFSETQ. Including cysteine and phenylalanine, the CDR3 has 16 amino acids. The DNA shown is the 48-base CDR3, in frame from base 1. After removal of 0 bases from V and 2 bases from J, the junction retains 3 bases not matched to a gene. Library preparation used the immunoSEQ multiplex PCR assay. TCRdb provides this immuneACCESS table in a form limited to in-frame rearrangements. Some clones are lacking; in checked studies, under half of them reflect an unresolved V gene, and why the rest are absent is not known. This sample gives 35,000 to 50,000 clones in total; about 90% of them show up just once. Of the sample, around 0.5% falls within the top ten clones.

The origin of this receptor is a female donor in good health, enrolled as a control in a pregnancy study. The sample consisted of CD4+ T cells from peripheral blood mononuclear cells, taken in the third trimester of pregnancy. The rearrangement combines TRBV5-1 with TRBJ2-2, and TRBD1 aligns with 8 junction nucleotides. The CDR3 region reads CASSLGDRSNTGELFF. Read as DNA, the sequence is TGCGCCAGCAGCTTGGGGGACAGGTCTAACACCGGGGAGCTGTTTTTT.